This T cell receptor (beta chain) was obtained from a study of metastatic and nonmetastatic thyroid tumors. Across the study: From malignant and benign thyroid patients, repertoires in blood and in tumor or nodule tissue were compared.

This clone has a handful of counts. No antigen is known for it. TCRdb used MiXCR to call clones anew from the PCR reads. The profile shows some 25,000 clones, 19% of them singletons. Nobody among the patients had been given any treatment before thyroid surgery. V was clipped by 2 bases and J by 1 base, with 11 bases between them. CDR1 is MNHNS and CDR2 is SASEGT in the germline V gene. This CDR3 region has 15 residues. Study results and limitations: Malignant tumors reportedly showed significantly higher TCR beta diversity than benign nodules in both blood and tumor.

The chain uses TRBV6-1 and TRBJ1-1; no definite D call. The sequence was collected from a male donor with papillary thyroid cancer or a benign thyroid nodule (not recorded which). Some clones in this sample may be carry-over from other donors' samples. Material: blood. Written as DNA, the CDR3 is TGTGCCAGCAGTGAAATCTCCGCAGGGAACACTGAAGCTTTCTTT. It encodes CASSEISAGNTEAFF.